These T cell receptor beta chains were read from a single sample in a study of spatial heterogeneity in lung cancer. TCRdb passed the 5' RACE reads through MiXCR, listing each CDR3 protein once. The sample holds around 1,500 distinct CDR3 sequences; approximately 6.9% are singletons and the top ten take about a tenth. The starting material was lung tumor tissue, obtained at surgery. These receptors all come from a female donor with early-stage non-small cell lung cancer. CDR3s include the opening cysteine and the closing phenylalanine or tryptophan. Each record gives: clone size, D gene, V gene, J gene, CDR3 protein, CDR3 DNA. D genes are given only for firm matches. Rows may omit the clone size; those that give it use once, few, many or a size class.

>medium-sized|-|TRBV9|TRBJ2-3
CASSVLLSTDTQYF
TGTGCCAGCAGCGTCCTCCTTAGCACAGATACGCAGTATTTT
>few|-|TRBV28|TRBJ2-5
CASRPRSRTQYF
TGTGCCAGCAGACCACGTTCTAGGACCCAGTACTTC
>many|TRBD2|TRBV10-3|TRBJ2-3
CAIRLAGASTDTQYF
TGTGCCATCCGTTTAGCGGGGGCCAGCACAGATACGCAGTATTTT
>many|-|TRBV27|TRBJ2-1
CASSLPGEGYNEQFF
TGTGCCAGCAGTTTACCGGGGGAAGGGTACAATGAGCAGTTCTTC
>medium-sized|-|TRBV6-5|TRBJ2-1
CASSVRATYNEQFF
TGTGCCAGCAGTGTACGGGCTACCTACAATGAGCAGTTCTTC
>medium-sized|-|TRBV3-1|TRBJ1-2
CASSQAGGVGYTF
TGTGCCAGCAGCCAAGCGGGGGGGGTTGGCTACACCTTC
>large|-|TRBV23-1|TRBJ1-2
CASSQGCPAVDGYTF
TGCGCCAGCAGTCAAGGTTGCCCCGCAGTGGATGGCTACACCTTC
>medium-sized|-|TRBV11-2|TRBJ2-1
CASSIRGARVQFF
TGTGCCAGCAGCATTAGGGGGGCGAGGGTTCAGTTCTTC
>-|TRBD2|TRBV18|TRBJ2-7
CASSPRAGGFYEQYF
TGTGCCAGCTCACCACGGGCGGGAGGCTTCTACGAGCAGTACTTC
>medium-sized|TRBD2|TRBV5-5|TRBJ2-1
CASSLAPAGAPREQFF
TGTGCCAGCAGCTTGGCCCCAGCGGGGGCCCCCAGGGAGCAGTTCTTC
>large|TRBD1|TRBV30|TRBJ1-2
CAWARTGANYGYTF
TGTGCCTGGGCCCGGACAGGGGCTAACTATGGCTACACCTTC
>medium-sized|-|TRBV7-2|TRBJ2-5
CASSPAGPKKTQYF
TGTGCCAGCAGCCCGGCCGGCCCCAAGAAGACCCAGTACTTC
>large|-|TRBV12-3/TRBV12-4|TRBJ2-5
CASSFVRQETQYF
TGTGCCAGCAGTTTTGTCAGGCAAGAGACCCAGTACTTC
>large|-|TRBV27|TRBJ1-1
CASSFLQGHTEAFF
TGTGCCAGCAGTTTTTTACAGGGCCACACTGAAGCTTTCTTT
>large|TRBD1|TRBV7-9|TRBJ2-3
CASSMGQRVLSDTQYF
TGTGCCAGCAGCATGGGACAGCGTGTGTTGTCGGATACGCAGTATTTT
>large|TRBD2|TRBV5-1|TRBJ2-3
CASSLEASGGPTDTQYF
TGCGCCAGCAGCTTGGAGGCCAGCGGGGGGCCCACAGATACGCAGTATTTT
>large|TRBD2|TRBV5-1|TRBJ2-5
CASSVRTSGGVETQYF
TGCGCCAGCAGCGTACGGACTAGCGGGGGCGTAGAGACCCAGTACTTC
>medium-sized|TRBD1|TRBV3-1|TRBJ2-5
CASSQRDRGQETQYF
TGTGCCAGCAGCCAAAGAGACAGGGGTCAAGAGACCCAGTACTTC
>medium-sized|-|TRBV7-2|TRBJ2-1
CASSLVNYNEQFF
TGTGCCAGCAGCTTGGTAAACTACAATGAGCAGTTCTTC
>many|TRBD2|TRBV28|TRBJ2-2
CASSSGGSRTGELFF
TGTGCCAGCAGTTCCGGCGGGAGCCGAACCGGGGAGCTGTTTTTT
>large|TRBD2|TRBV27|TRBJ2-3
CASSLNPAGVTDTQYF
TGTGCCAGCAGTTTAAACCCAGCGGGGGTCACAGATACGCAGTATTTT
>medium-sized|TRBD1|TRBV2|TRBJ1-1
CARRTGELGTEAFF
TGTGCCAGGAGGACAGGGGAGTTGGGCACTGAAGCTTTCTTT
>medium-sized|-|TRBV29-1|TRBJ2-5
CSVRKGGQETQYF
TGCAGCGTTCGAAAAGGGGGTCAAGAGACCCAGTACTTC
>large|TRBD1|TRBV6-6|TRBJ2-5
CASSYSRAGGRQETQYF
TGTGCCAGCAGTTACTCGAGGGCAGGGGGCAGGCAAGAGACCCAGTACTTC
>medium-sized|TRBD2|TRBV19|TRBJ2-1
CATCTSGRCNEQFF
TGTGCCACCTGCACTAGCGGGAGATGTAATGAGCAGTTCTTC
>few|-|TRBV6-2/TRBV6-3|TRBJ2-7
CASSWSGDSSYEQYF
TGTGCCAGCAGTTGGAGCGGGGACAGCTCCTACGAGCAGTACTTC
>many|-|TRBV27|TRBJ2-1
CATAVGAVYNEQFF
TGTGCGACTGCCGTGGGGGCCGTGTACAATGAGCAGTTCTTC
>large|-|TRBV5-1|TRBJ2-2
CASSLAGKRIAGELFF
TGCGCCAGCAGCTTGGCCGGGAAAAGGATCGCCGGGGAGCTGTTTTTT
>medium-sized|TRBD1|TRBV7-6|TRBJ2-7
CASSLGWDRTPYEQYF
TGTGCCAGCAGCTTAGGCTGGGACAGGACACCCTACGAGCAGTACTTC
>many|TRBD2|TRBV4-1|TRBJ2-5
CASSPGTRSRGTQYF
TGCGCCAGCAGTCCCGGGACTAGGAGTCGAGGGACCCAGTACTTC
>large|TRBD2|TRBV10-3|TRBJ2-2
CAISEPRTSGRDNTGELFF
TGTGCCATCAGTGAGCCAAGGACTAGCGGGAGGGACAACACCGGGGAGCTGTTTTTT
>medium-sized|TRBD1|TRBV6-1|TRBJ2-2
CASTSGTGFGELFF
TGTGCCAGCACTTCCGGGACAGGGTTTGGGGAGCTGTTTTTT
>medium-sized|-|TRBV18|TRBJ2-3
CASSRPSGEPGTQYF
TGTGCCAGCTCCCGGCCGTCGGGGGAGCCGGGTACGCAGTATTTT
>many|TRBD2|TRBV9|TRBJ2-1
CASSVSGGSHNEQFF
TGTGCCAGCAGCGTCAGCGGCGGGAGCCACAATGAGCAGTTCTTC
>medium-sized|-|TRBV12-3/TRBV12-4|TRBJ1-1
CASSLMGGQYTEAFF
TGTGCCAGCAGTTTAATGGGGGGGCAGTACACTGAAGCTTTCTTT
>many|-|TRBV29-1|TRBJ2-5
CSGRVHQETQYF
TGCAGCGGCAGGGTCCACCAAGAGACCCAGTACTTC
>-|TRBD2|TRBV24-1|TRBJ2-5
CATSDLGGGRPETQYF
TGTGCCACCAGTGATTTGGGCGGGGGGCGGCCAGAGACCCAGTACTTC
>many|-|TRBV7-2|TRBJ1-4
CASSLARKEKLFF
TGTGCCAGCAGCTTAGCCAGGAAGGAAAAACTGTTTTTT
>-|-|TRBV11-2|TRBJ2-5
CASSLAARGPQETQYF
TGTGCCAGCAGCTTAGCGGCCAGGGGCCCCCAAGAGACCCAGTACTTC
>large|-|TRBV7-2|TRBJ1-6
CASSPFPGPNSPLHF
TGTGCCAGCAGCCCCTTTCCAGGACCGAATTCACCCCTCCACTTT
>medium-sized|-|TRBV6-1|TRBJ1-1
CASSEAWDSMEAFF
TGTGCCAGCAGTGAAGCTTGGGACTCTATGGAAGCTTTCTTT
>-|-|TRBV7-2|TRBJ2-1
CASSLGTHSYNEQFF
TGTGCCAGCAGCTTAGGGACTCACTCCTACAATGAGCAGTTCTTC
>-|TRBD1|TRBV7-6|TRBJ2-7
CASSPHPGQGANEQYF
TGTGCCAGCAGCCCCCACCCGGGACAGGGGGCAAACGAGCAGTACTTC
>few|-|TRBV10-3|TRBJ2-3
CAISESWQGSTDTQYF
TGTGCCATCAGTGAGTCATGGCAGGGGAGCACAGATACGCAGTATTTT
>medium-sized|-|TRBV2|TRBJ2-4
CASSEVGSKNIQYF
TGTGCCAGCAGTGAAGTGGGATCCAAAAACATTCAGTACTTC
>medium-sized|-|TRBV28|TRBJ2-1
CASTLPLGGPGDNEQFF
TGTGCCAGCACCCTTCCCCTGGGCGGGCCGGGCGACAATGAGCAGTTCTTC